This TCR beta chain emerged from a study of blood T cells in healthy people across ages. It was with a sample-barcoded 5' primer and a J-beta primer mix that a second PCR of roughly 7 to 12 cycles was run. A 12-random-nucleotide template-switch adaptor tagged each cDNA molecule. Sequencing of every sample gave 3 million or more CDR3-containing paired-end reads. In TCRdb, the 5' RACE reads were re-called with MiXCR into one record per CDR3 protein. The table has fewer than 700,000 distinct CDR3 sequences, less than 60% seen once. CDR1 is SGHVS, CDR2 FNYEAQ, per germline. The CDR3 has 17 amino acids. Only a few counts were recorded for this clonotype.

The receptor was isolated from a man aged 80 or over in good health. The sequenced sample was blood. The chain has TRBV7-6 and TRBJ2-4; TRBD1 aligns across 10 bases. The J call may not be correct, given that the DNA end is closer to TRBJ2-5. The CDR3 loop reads CASSISPGTGAGETQYF. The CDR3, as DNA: TGTGCCAGCAGTATCTCCCCCGGGACAGGGGCTGGAGAGACCCAGTACTTC.